This T cell receptor beta chain was sequenced for a study of identical twins. Study outcomes and limitations: In beta out-of-frame sequences, the excess sharing between twins was weaker.

Germline loops: CDR1 MNHEY, CDR2 SVGAGI. CDR3 length: 12 residues. Trimming pared 9 bases from V and 3 bases from J, leaving 8 bases between. Regarding this clonotype: What it binds is not known.

Carrying unique molecular identifiers, the cDNA also gained a universal primer site through template switching. TCRdb itself ran the 5' RACE reads through MiXCR, one entry per CDR3 protein. The data contain approximately 1.8 million distinct CDR3 sequences, around a third of them singletons. The specimen sequenced was cord blood. This TCR came from a newborn girl in good health. This rearrangement joins TRBV6-5 to TRBJ1-4; the D is unclear. DNA for the CDR3: TGTGCCAGTACCGACCCTAATGAAAAACTGTTTTTT. It is translated as CASTDPNEKLFF.